What follows are 27 T cell receptor beta chains derived from one specimen sequenced in a study of Ad26.COV2.S vaccination and SARS-CoV-2 variants. Sequencing used immunoSEQ multiplex PCR; TCRdb keeps in-frame clones, though not all of them. The repertoire has 200,000 to 300,000 clones, roughly nine tenths of them found once; the top ten carry less than 3%. The sample's treatment: roughly 18 received Ad26.COV2.S at low or high dose, single or two shots; 5 received placebo; per-sample allocation not given. The study sampled participants on day 63 after the first vaccine or placebo injection. Sequenced here: peripheral blood, sampled in a trial of Ad26.COV2.S vaccine versus placebo. The source of these receptors is a person aged 18-65 years who received the Ad26.COV2.S COVID-19 vaccine or a placebo.

The chain has TRBV10-2 and TRBJ2-3; unclear D gene. The CDR3 contains 11 residues. CDR1 is WSHSY and CDR2 is SAAADI in the germline V gene. The V and J ends lost 7 bases and 0 bases respectively, with 2 bases between them. CDR3 sequence (DNA): TGCGCCAGCACCAGCACAGATACGCAGTATTTT. It translates to CASTSTDTQYF.

The sample holds a few counts of this clone. V usage is TRBV6-4 and J usage is TRBJ2-3; D gene ambiguous. CDR3 size: 15 residues. The V end lost 0 bases, the J end lost 5 bases, and 12 bases lay between the germline ends. Germline lookup yields CDR1 MRHNA and CDR2 SNTAGT. The CDR3 DNA reads as TGTGCCAGCAGTGACTCTAAGGGTTCGCTAGATACGCAGTATTTT. It encodes CASSDSKGSLDTQYF.

This chain connects TRBV20-1 to TRBJ1-2; D is uncertain. The CDR3 totals 11 residues. Trimming removed 0 bases at V and 4 bases at J, with 3 bases between. Germline V CDR1 and CDR2: DFQATT, SNEGSKA (reference sequence). The CDR3 DNA is TGCAGTGCTAGAGATCGCTATGGCTACACCTTC. It is translated as CSARDRYGYTF.

The rearrangement uses TRBV5-4 and TRBJ1-2; the match to TRBD1 covers 11 bases. Unmatched junction bases numbered 5, after V lost 0 bases and J lost 4 bases. The CDR3 runs 16 residues. Germline V gene lookup returns CDR1 SGHNT and CDR2 YYREEE (reference sequence). The CDR3 protein is CASSLGGQGGPYGYTF. CDR3 in DNA: TGTGCCAGCAGCTTGGGGGGACAGGGGGGACCCTATGGCTACACCTTC.

The genes are TRBV5-1 and TRBJ1-2, with TRBD1 as a possible D gene (5 bases). Looked up from germline, CDR1 is SGHRS and CDR2 is YFSETQ. V lost 2 bases and J lost 8, with 10 bases in between. The CDR3 extends over 12 amino acids. The CDR3 nucleotides are TGCGCCAGCAGCTTTGCAAGGGGAGGCTACACCTTC. This codes for CASSFARGGYTF.

The chain uses TRBV12-5 and TRBJ1-1; TRBD1 agrees at 7 bases. The CDR3 length is 14 residues. The germline V gene encodes CDR1 LGHNT and CDR2 FRNRAP. J gave up 10 bases and V 6 bases, and 14 bases lay outside the gene matches. The CDR3 protein is CASGRSGTAIGAFF. The CDR3 DNA is TGTGCTAGTGGGAGATCCGGGACAGCAATTGGAGCTTTCTTT.

Here the CDR3 DNA reads TGTGCCAGCAGTTTCGGGGAGAACTATGGCTACACCTTC. Translation: CASSFGENYGYTF. V gene TRBV6-5 combines with J gene TRBJ1-2; D gene unclear. In germline, CDR1 is MNHEY, CDR2 SVGAGI. This CDR3 region has 13 residues. Trimming left V 4 bases short and J 2 bases short, with 8 bases between.

This sequence joins TRBV6-5 and TRBJ1-6; D perhaps matches TRBD1 (5 bases). The CDR3 consists of 15 residues. Trimming removed 5 bases at V and 0 bases at J, with 8 bases between. CDR1 MNHEY and CDR2 SVGAGI come from the germline V gene. The CDR3 nucleotides read TGTGCCAGCAGTAGACAGAGCTCCTATAATTCACCCCTCCACTTT. Residues: CASSRQSSYNSPLHF.

The genes are TRBV7-9 and TRBJ2-1, with 12 bases that match TRBD2. The germline V gene encodes CDR1 SEHNR and CDR2 FQNEAQ (reference sequence). The CDR3 spans 17 residues. V shed 4 bases, J shed 4 bases, and the junction held 8 bases outside the gene matches. CDR3 amino acids: CASSSWRTSGEYNEQFF. The CDR3 DNA reads as TGTGCCAGCAGCTCCTGGAGGACTAGCGGGGAGTACAATGAGCAGTTCTTC. Full variable domain (remainder filled in from reference TRBV7-9 and TRBJ2-1): DTGVSQNPRHKITKRGQNVTFRCDPISEHNRLYWYRQTLGQGPEFLTYFQNEAQLEKSRLLSDRFSAERPKGSFSTLEIQRTEQGDSAMYLCASSSWRTSGEYNEQFFGPGTRLTVL.

This chain joins TRBV21-1 and TRBJ2-3. TRBV21-1 is tagged as a pseudogene. The CDR3 contains 16 residues. In DNA form, the CDR3 reads TGTGCTAGCAGCAAAGCCAGGCGGGACAACACAGATACGCAGTATTTT. It yields the protein CASSKARRDNTDTQYF.

The chain uses TRBV6-2 or TRBV6-3 and TRBJ2-7, with D tentatively TRBD1 or TRBD2 (5 bases each). V lost 7 bases and J 0 bases, leaving 13 bases between the germline ends. CDR3 length equals 14 residues. CDR1 is MNHEY and CDR2 is SVGEGT in the germline V gene. The CDR3: CASTPRDGSYEQYV. The CDR3 DNA sequence: TGTGCCAGCACCCCAAGGGACGGCTCCTACGAGCAGTACGTC.

This clone has just a few counts. CDR3 loop: CASSVYGEQSRKQYV. The CDR3, as DNA: TGCGCCAGCAGTGTGTATGGGGAGCAGTCAAGGAAGCAGTACGTC. The chain uses TRBV10-1 and TRBJ2-7; the D gene is possibly TRBD2 (5 bases). V shed 4 bases and J shed 8 bases, with 21 bases lying between them. The CDR3 has 15 residues. Germline V gene data show CDR1 as WNHNN and CDR2 as SYGVQD (reference sequence).

This clone appeared many times. CDR3 bases: TGTGCCAGCAGCTCCTGGGGAGGTAGCAATCAGCCCCAGCATTTT. Encoded protein: CASSSWGGSNQPQHF. The V call is TRBV7-2, the J call TRBJ1-5, with no clear D. The CDR3 has 15 amino acids. Germline assignment: CDR1 SGHTA and CDR2 FQGNSA. Trimming stripped 4 bases from V and 0 bases from J, with 10 bases between.

The chain carries TRBV7-3 and TRBJ2-3; D is undetermined. The CDR3 spans 17 residues. Trimming took off 1 base at V and 5 bases at J, with 19 bases between the two ends. Germline-derived CDR1 and CDR2 are SGHTA and FQGTGA. Here the CDR3 reads CASSLSPGPEYIDTQYF. For the CDR3, the DNA is TGTGCCAGCAGCTTAAGTCCTGGTCCTGAATATATAGATACGCAGTATTTT.

This clone was seen only once. The rearrangement uses TRBV7-8 and TRBJ2-5; D is possibly TRBD1 (6 bases). V lost 5 bases and J 0 bases, leaving 10 bases between the germline ends. Germline values: CDR1 SGHVS, CDR2 FQNEAQ. The CDR3 contains 14 residues. CDR3 amino acids: CASSPRQDQETQYF. In DNA form, the CDR3 reads TGTGCCAGCAGCCCCCGACAGGACCAAGAGACCCAGTACTTC.

This chain connects TRBV5-1 to TRBJ2-2, with TRBD1 matching over 8 bases. After removal of 4 bases from V and 7 bases from J, the junction contained 0 bases not matched to a gene. The CDR3 runs 12 residues. In germline, CDR1 is SGHRS, CDR2 YFSETQ. CDR3 in DNA: TGCGCCAGCAGCACAGGGGGCGGGGAGCTGTTTTTT. Encoded protein: CASSTGGGELFF.

The J gene is TRBJ2-3, the V gene TRBV30; 7 bases agree with TRBD1. The CDR3 spans 14 residues. Germline assignment: CDR1 GTSNPN and CDR2 SVGIG (reference sequence). Trimming took 4 bases from V and 1 from J; bases not matched to a gene: 5. CDR3 bases: TGTGCCTGGACCGGACAGGACCGCACAGATACGCAGTATTTT. Translation: CAWTGQDRTDTQYF.

The genes are TRBV13 and TRBJ2-1, with TRBD1 matching over 11 bases. Germline lookup yields CDR1 PRHDT and CDR2 FYEKMQ (reference sequence). The V and J ends lost 4 bases and 7 bases, in that order; junction bases with no gene match: 9. The CDR3 contains 16 residues. CDR3: CASSSSGTGGMNEQFF. CDR3 in DNA: TGTGCCAGCAGCTCATCCGGGACAGGGGGGATGAATGAGCAGTTCTTC.

This chain uses TRBV21-1 with TRBJ1-5. TRBV21-1 is reported as a pseudogene. The CDR3 is 17 amino acids. The CDR3 region has the DNA TGTGCCAGCAACCTAACATGCCCCAAGATTATAAGGCAGCCCCAGCATTTT. Its protein is CASNLTCPKIIRQPQHF.

The V and J genes are TRBV30 and TRBJ1-4; D call uncertain. This CDR3 region has 15 residues. Germline lookup yields CDR1 GTSNPN and CDR2 SVGIG (reference sequence). V dropped 1 base and J dropped 7 bases, with 16 bases sitting between them. CDR3 DNA sequence: TGTGCCTGGAGTGCCCTTCAAGGGATGGGTGAAAAACTGTTTTTT. Translating gives CAWSALQGMGEKLFF.

The chain is built from TRBV6-5 and TRBJ1-1, with D maybe TRBD1 (6 bases). Trimming left V 7 bases short and J 5 bases short, with 20 bases between. The CDR3 loop spans 15 amino acids. Germline lookup yields CDR1 MNHEY and CDR2 SVGAGI. The CDR3 loop is CASTKRGTSYTEAFF. CDR3 in DNA: TGTGCCAGCACTAAAAGGGGGACAAGCTATACTGAAGCTTTCTTT.

The CDR3 DNA sequence: TGTGCCAGTAGTAAGTGGGACAGAGACAATCAGCCCCAGCATTTT. It codes for CASSKWDRDNQPQHF. The gene calls are TRBV19 and TRBJ1-5; 7 nucleotides line up with TRBD1. Per germline, CDR1 LNHDA and CDR2 SQIVND (reference sequence). V gave up 4 bases and J gave up 3 bases; unmatched junction bases: 6. This CDR3 is built from 15 residues.

The chain is built from TRBV5-1 and TRBJ2-6, with D perhaps matching TRBD1 or TRBD2 (5 bases each). With 1 base removed from V and 1 base from J, the gap between germline ends came to 9 bases. The CDR3 length is 16 residues. The germline gives CDR1 SGHRS, CDR2 YFSETQ. The CDR3 nucleotides read TGCGCCAGCAGCTTGCCGGGGCGGTCTGGGGCCAACGTCCTGACTTTC. It specifies CASSLPGRSGANVLTF.

In nucleotides, the CDR3 is TGTGCCAGCAGTTTAGAGTCCCCATCACCCTACAATGAGCAGTTCTTC. It translates to CASSLESPSPYNEQFF. J is TRBJ2-1 and V is TRBV27; no definite D call. Between the trimmed V and J ends, which lost 2 bases and 2 bases, there was a span of 13 bases. The germline V gene has CDR1 MNHEY and CDR2 SMNVEV (reference sequence). The CDR3 consists of 16 residues.

The chain combines TRBV12-3 or TRBV12-4 with TRBJ1-5; D call uncertain. The CDR3 is 12 residues long. V shed 4 bases and J shed 7 bases, with 8 bases lying between them. CDR3 residues: CASSSTPQPQHF. The CDR3 DNA sequence: TGTGCCAGCAGTTCGACACCACAGCCCCAGCATTTT.

This rearrangement joins TRBV6-5 to TRBJ2-3; possible D gene TRBD2, 5 bases. Germline V lookup: CDR1 MNHEY, CDR2 SVGAGI. Trimming removed 7 bases at V and 1 base at J, with 9 bases between. This CDR3 has 13 residues. The CDR3 spells CASTSRGTDTQYF. DNA for the CDR3: TGTGCCAGCACCTCGCGGGGCACAGATACGCAGTATTTT.

V gene TRBV6-5 combines with J gene TRBJ1-1, with D possibly TRBD1 on 5 matching bases. V lost 8 bases and J lost 3, with 16 bases in between. This CDR3 has 14 amino acids. Germline CDR1 reads MNHEY; CDR2 reads SVGAGI. The CDR3 coding sequence is TGTGCCAGCGCGCAGGGTTCAACGTACACTGAAGCTTTCTTT. As protein: CASAQGSTYTEAFF.